The rows below give T cell receptor beta chains drawn from one sample of a study of blood T cell repertoires in COVID-19. TCRdb's table, derived via immunoSEQ multiplex PCR, lists solely in-frame clones and lacks some. The table shows approximately 260,000 clones, with around 90% occurring only once. Source material: peripheral blood. Receptor source: a man aged 60 to 69 who had recovered from COVID-19. Both conserved end residues are part of each CDR3. A D gene is named only where the DNA matches it firmly. Clone size is not always given. Where it is, it says once, few, many or a class for expanded clones.

size: -; V: TRBV9; J: TRBJ1-5; D: -; DNA: TGTGCCAGCAGCGTATCTACGGGAAGTCAGCCCCAGCATTTT; CDR3: CASSVSTGSQPQHF
size: once; V: TRBV7-6; J: TRBJ2-1; D: TRBD1; DNA: TGTGCCAGCAGCTTAGTTCCAGGGACAGACCTTTACAATGAGCAGTTCTTC; CDR3: CASSLVPGTDLYNEQFF
size: -; V: TRBV18; J: TRBJ1-3; D: -; DNA: TGTGCCAGCTCACGTAATGGGCGCTCTGGAAACACCATATATTTT; CDR3: CASSRNGRSGNTIYF
size: -; V: TRBV9; J: TRBJ2-3; D: TRBD2; DNA: TGTGCCAGCAGATCGGGAGGGGCGGGTACGCAGTATTTT; CDR3: CASRSGGAGTQYF
size: once; V: TRBV11-2; J: TRBJ1-1; D: TRBD1; DNA: TGTGCCAGCAGCTTACACACAGGGGGCGGGGGCACTGAAGCTTTCTTT; CDR3: CASSLHTGGGGTEAFF
size: few; V: TRBV5-1; J: TRBJ1-5; D: -; DNA: TGCGCCAGCAGCCCCAGCGGTGCCGGGGTCGGGCAGCCCCAGCATTTT; CDR3: CASSPSGAGVGQPQHF
size: once; V: TRBV9; J: TRBJ2-3; D: -; DNA: TGTGCCAGCAGCCCCCTTTCGAGGGTCGCAGATACGCAGTATTTT; CDR3: CASSPLSRVADTQYF
size: -; V: TRBV5-1; J: TRBJ1-2; D: TRBD1; DNA: TGCGCCAGCAGCGTCGGGACAGCGTTCTATGGCTACACCTTC; CDR3: CASSVGTAFYGYTF
size: -; V: TRBV11-2; J: TRBJ1-1; D: -; DNA: TGTGCCAGCAGCTTTTCACAGGGTAACACTGAAGCTTTCTTT; CDR3: CASSFSQGNTEAFF
size: once; V: TRBV6-2/TRBV6-3; J: TRBJ2-7; D: -; DNA: TGTGCCAGCAGCCTCACCGAGGGAGCCTACGAGCAGTACTTC; CDR3: CASSLTEGAYEQYF
size: -; V: TRBV5-1; J: TRBJ1-1; D: -; DNA: TGCGCCAGCAGCTTGGACAGGGAAGCTTTCTTT; CDR3: CASSLDREAFF
size: -; V: TRBV6-1; J: TRBJ2-7; D: -; DNA: TGTGCCAGCAGTGAAAGGGACACCGTTTACGAGCAGTACTTC; CDR3: CASSERDTVYEQYF
size: -; V: TRBV5-1; J: TRBJ2-6; D: -; DNA: TGCGCCAGCACCACCTACTCTGGGGCCAACGTCCTGACTTTC; CDR3: CASTTYSGANVLTF
size: -; V: TRBV5-1; J: TRBJ1-6; D: -; DNA: TGCGCCAGCAGCTTGGCCTTGCGGGGGGACAATTCACCCCTCCACTTT; CDR3: CASSLALRGDNSPLHF
size: once; V: TRBV12-5; J: TRBJ2-1; D: -; DNA: TGTGCTAGTGGTTCGAAGTTCAGCTCCTACAATGAGCAGTTCTTC; CDR3: CASGSKFSSYNEQFF
size: -; V: TRBV5-1; J: TRBJ1-1; D: -; DNA: TGCGCCAGCAGCTTAAACAGGAACACTGAAGCTTTCTTT; CDR3: CASSLNRNTEAFF
size: -; V: TRBV5-1; J: TRBJ2-2; D: -; DNA: TGCGCCAGCAGCTTGGAAGGGGCCGGGGAGCTGTTTTTT; CDR3: CASSLEGAGELFF
size: -; V: TRBV19; J: TRBJ1-5; D: TRBD1; DNA: TGTGCCAGTAGTAGCCCGGGACAGGGTAGCAATCAGCCCCAGCATTTT; CDR3: CASSSPGQGSNQPQHF
size: -; V: TRBV30; J: TRBJ1-6; D: TRBD1; DNA: TGTGCCTGGAGTAGGGACAGGGTTCGTTCACCCCTCCACTTT; CDR3: CAWSRDRVRSPLHF
size: few; V: TRBV3-1/TRBV3-2; J: TRBJ1-1; D: TRBD1; DNA: TGTGCCAGCCATCGTCAGGGGGCTGGGACTGAAGCTTTCTTT; CDR3: CASHRQGAGTEAFF
size: -; V: TRBV3-1/TRBV3-2; J: TRBJ1-3; D: -; DNA: TGTGCCAGCGGAAGGAGGGGAAAAAGCTCTGGAAACACCATATATTTT; CDR3: CASGRRGKSSGNTIYF
size: few; V: TRBV5-1; J: TRBJ2-2; D: TRBD1; DNA: TGCGCCAGCAGCAGAGGACAGGGGAACGGGGAGCTGTTTTTT; CDR3: CASSRGQGNGELFF
size: -; V: TRBV7-8; J: TRBJ2-1; D: TRBD2; DNA: TGTGCCAGCAGCTTAGCCTACGGGGGGGACAACAATGAGCAGTTCTTC; CDR3: CASSLAYGGDNNEQFF
size: -; V: TRBV19; J: TRBJ1-4; D: TRBD1; DNA: TGTGCCAGTAGTAACCGACAGGGAGTAAGAACTAATGAAAAACTGTTTTTT; CDR3: CASSNRQGVRTNEKLFF
size: -; V: TRBV11-2; J: TRBJ2-2; D: TRBD1; DNA: TGTGCCAGCAGCCCACGGGACAGACGCACCGGGGAGCTGTTTTTT; CDR3: CASSPRDRRTGELFF
size: -; V: TRBV12-5; J: TRBJ1-6; D: -; DNA: TGTGCTAGTGGTTTGTTAGATAATTCACCCCTCCACTTT; CDR3: CASGLLDNSPLHF
size: -; V: TRBV5-4; J: TRBJ1-2; D: -; DNA: TGTGCCAGCAGACAGGACGGAGCTAACTATGGCTACACCTTC; CDR3: CASRQDGANYGYTF
size: -; V: TRBV24-1; J: TRBJ2-2; D: -; DNA: TGTGCCACCAGTGAGGGGGCCACCGGGGAGCTGTTTTTT; CDR3: CATSEGATGELFF
size: -; V: TRBV4-2; J: TRBJ2-1; D: TRBD2; DNA: TGTGCCAGCAGCGGAACTAGCGGGGCTAGGGTTGAGCAGTTCTTC; CDR3: CASSGTSGARVEQFF
size: once; V: TRBV10-2; J: TRBJ2-3; D: TRBD2; DNA: TGCGCCAGCAGAAGACTAGCGGGGGGAAGTCGGACAGATACGCAGTATTTT; CDR3: CASRRLAGGSRTDTQYF
size: -; V: TRBV19; J: TRBJ1-6; D: TRBD1; DNA: TGTGCCAGTAGTACCCGGACAGGGCCGGATTCACCCCTCCACTTT; CDR3: CASSTRTGPDSPLHF
size: -; V: TRBV6-1; J: TRBJ1-2; D: TRBD1; DNA: TGTGCCAGCAGTGAAGCGAGGGACAGGGGGCTTGGGTATGGCTACACCTTC; CDR3: CASSEARDRGLGYGYTF
size: -; V: TRBV20-1; J: TRBJ1-2; D: -; DNA: TGCAGTGCTAGAACGGGGGATGGCTACACCTTC; CDR3: CSARTGDGYTF
size: -; V: TRBV25-1; J: TRBJ1-1; D: -; DNA: TGTGCCAGCAGTGAATCCATGAACACTGAAGCTTTCTTT; CDR3: CASSESMNTEAFF
size: -; V: TRBV7-9; J: TRBJ2-5; D: -; DNA: TGTGCCAGCAGCTTAGTTGGCAGTTGGGAGACCCAGTACTTC; CDR3: CASSLVGSWETQYF
size: -; V: TRBV6-5; J: TRBJ1-2; D: TRBD1; DNA: TGTGCCAGCAGCCGGGACAGGGTTAACTATGGCTACACCTTC; CDR3: CASSRDRVNYGYTF
size: few; V: TRBV6-5; J: TRBJ1-4; D: TRBD1; DNA: TGTGCCAGCAGACAGGGGGTTTATGAAAAACTGTTTTTT; CDR3: CASRQGVYEKLFF
size: -; V: TRBV2; J: TRBJ1-2; D: -; DNA: TGTGCCAGCAGTGTTGAGCCTGGCTACACCTTC; CDR3: CASSVEPGYTF